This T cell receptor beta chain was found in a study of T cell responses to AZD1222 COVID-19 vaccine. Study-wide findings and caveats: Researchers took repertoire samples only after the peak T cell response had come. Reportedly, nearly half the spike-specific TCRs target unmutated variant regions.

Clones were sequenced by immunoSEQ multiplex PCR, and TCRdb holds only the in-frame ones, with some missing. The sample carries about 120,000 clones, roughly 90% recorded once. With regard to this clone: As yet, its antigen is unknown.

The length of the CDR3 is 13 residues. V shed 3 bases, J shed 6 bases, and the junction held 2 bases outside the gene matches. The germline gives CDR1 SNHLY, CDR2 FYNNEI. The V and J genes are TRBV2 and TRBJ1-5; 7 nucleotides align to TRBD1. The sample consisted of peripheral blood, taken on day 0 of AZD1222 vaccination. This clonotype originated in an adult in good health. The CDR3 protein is CASSDQGVQPQHF. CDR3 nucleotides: TGTGCCAGCAGTGATCAGGGGGTTCAGCCCCAGCATTTT.